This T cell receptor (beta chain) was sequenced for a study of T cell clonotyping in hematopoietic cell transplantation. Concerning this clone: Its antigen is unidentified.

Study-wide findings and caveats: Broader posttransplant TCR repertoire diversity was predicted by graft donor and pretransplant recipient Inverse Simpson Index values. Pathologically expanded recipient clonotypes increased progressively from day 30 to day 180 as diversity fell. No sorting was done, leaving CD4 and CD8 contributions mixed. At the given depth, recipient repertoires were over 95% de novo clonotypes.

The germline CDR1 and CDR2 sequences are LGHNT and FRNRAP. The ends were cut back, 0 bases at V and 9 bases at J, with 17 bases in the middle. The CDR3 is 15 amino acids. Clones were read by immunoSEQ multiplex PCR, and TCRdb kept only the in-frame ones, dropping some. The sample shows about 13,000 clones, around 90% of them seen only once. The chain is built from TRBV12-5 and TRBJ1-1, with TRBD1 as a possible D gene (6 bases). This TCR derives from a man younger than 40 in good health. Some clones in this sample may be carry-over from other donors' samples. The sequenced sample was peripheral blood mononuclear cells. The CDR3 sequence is CASGLVLGQGFKAFF. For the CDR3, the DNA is TGTGCTAGTGGTTTGGTACTGGGGCAGGGGTTTAAAGCTTTCTTT.